This T cell receptor beta chain appears in the sequencing data of a study of blood T cells in healthy people across ages. V was shortened by 5 bases and J by 7 bases, with 22 bases between the two germline ends. Per the germline V gene, CDR1 is SGHAT and CDR2 is FQNNGV. The CDR3 is 16 amino acids. A second PCR, run for roughly 7 to 11 cycles, used a sample-barcoded 5' primer plus a J-beta primer mix. A template-switch adaptor with 12 random nucleotides tagged each cDNA molecule. TCRdb used MiXCR to reprocess the 5' RACE reads, holding one entry per CDR3 protein. The sample has 800,000 or so distinct CDR3 sequences, about 25% seen once. This same sample was also part of a study on T cells of mothers and their children. This second study says: Regardless of relatedness, pairs show thymic selection shaping TCR recombination output in a similar manner.

The TCR originated in a boy aged 5-17 years in good health. This chain joins TRBV11-2 and TRBJ2-3, with D perhaps assigned TRBD1 or TRBD2 (5 bases each). The sample comprised blood. For the CDR3, the DNA is TGTGCCAGCAGCACCACCGGGACGGCCTATCCGCATACGCAGTATTTT. The encoded protein is CASSTTGTAYPHTQYF.